This T cell receptor (beta chain) emerged from a study of blood T cell repertoires in COVID-19. Study details: Samples taken during acute and convalescent COVID-19 were collected in the United States, Italy and Spain. PBMCs, B-cell-depleted T cells, or T cells were the source of the cDNA or gDNA that made up the material.

Those who participated ranged in age from roughly 18 to 100 years and resided in about two dozen US areas. Cohort placement rested on clinical history that participants reported themselves. V lost 3 bases and J 4 bases, leaving 16 bases between the germline ends. Germline V gene data show CDR1 as SGDLS and CDR2 as YYNGEE. The CDR3 runs to 15 residues. This clone was observed a single time. The assay was immunoSEQ multiplex PCR, and TCRdb's table has in-frame clones only and misses some. The table has about 400,000 clones, 88% seen once; the top ten hold approximately 2.1%. The receptor was derived from a woman in her thirties or forties with acute COVID-19. V is TRBV9 and J is TRBJ1-2; D is unclear. The sequencing input was PBMCs or T cells enriched from blood (not recorded which). CDR3 nucleotide sequence: TGTGCCAGCAGCGCCCTACAGAGTAACTTCTATGGCTACACCTTC. Translating it yields CASSALQSNFYGYTF.